This T cell receptor beta chain was captured by sequencing in a study of blood T cell repertoires in COVID-19. TCRdb keeps only in-frame clones here, not all; method: immunoSEQ multiplex PCR. Of over 200,000 clones listed, around 90% are singletons. This CDR3 has 13 residues. Germline V lookup: CDR1 KGHSH, CDR2 LQKENI. Trimming left V 4 bases short and J 1 base short, with 7 bases between. Participant-given clinical history determined each cohort assignment. Donors of Cohort 3 who recovered were those that had two negative PCRs, clearance, or symptom resolution. On this clone: Other DNA sequences in this specimen translate into the identical CDR3.

The specimen was PBMCs or T cells enriched from blood (not recorded which). The chain uses TRBV18 and TRBJ1-1, with D possibly being TRBD1 (6 bases). This sequence originates from a man between 25 and 39 years old who had recovered from COVID-19. The CDR3 bases are TGTGCCAGCTCACAGGGACAGAACACTGAAGCTTTCTTT. It codes for CASSQGQNTEAFF.